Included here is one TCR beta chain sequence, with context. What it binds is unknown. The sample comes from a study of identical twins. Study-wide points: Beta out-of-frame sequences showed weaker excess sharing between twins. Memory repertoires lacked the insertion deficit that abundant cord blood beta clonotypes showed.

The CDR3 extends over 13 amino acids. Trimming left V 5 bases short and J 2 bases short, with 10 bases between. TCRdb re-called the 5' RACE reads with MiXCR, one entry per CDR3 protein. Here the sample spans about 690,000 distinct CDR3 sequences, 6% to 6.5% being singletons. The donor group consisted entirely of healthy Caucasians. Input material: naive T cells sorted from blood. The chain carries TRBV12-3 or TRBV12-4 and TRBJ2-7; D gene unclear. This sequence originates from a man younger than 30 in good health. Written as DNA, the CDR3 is TGTGCCAGCAGTCTTCGGGCTGCCTACGAGCAGTACTTC. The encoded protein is CASSLRAAYEQYF.